This TCR beta chain appears in the sequencing data of a study of control samples from healthy donors and cancer patients. The trim removed 0 bases at V and 5 bases at J, leaving 14 bases unmatched. Per the germline V gene, CDR1 is LGHNA and CDR2 is YSLEER. The CDR3 totals 18 residues. The table came from immunoSEQ multiplex PCR; TCRdb's copy has only in-frame clones and leaves some out. The sample lists about 70,000 clones, approximately 87% occurring once. The TCR was taken from a man over 45 in good health. The sequenced sample consisted of blood. This chain joins TRBV4-3 and TRBJ1-2, with TRBD1 identical over 8 bases. Written as DNA, the CDR3 is TGCGCCAGCAGCCAAGAGACGTATCGGACAGGGTTAACTTATGGCTACACCTTC. It yields the protein CASSQETYRTGLTYGYTF.